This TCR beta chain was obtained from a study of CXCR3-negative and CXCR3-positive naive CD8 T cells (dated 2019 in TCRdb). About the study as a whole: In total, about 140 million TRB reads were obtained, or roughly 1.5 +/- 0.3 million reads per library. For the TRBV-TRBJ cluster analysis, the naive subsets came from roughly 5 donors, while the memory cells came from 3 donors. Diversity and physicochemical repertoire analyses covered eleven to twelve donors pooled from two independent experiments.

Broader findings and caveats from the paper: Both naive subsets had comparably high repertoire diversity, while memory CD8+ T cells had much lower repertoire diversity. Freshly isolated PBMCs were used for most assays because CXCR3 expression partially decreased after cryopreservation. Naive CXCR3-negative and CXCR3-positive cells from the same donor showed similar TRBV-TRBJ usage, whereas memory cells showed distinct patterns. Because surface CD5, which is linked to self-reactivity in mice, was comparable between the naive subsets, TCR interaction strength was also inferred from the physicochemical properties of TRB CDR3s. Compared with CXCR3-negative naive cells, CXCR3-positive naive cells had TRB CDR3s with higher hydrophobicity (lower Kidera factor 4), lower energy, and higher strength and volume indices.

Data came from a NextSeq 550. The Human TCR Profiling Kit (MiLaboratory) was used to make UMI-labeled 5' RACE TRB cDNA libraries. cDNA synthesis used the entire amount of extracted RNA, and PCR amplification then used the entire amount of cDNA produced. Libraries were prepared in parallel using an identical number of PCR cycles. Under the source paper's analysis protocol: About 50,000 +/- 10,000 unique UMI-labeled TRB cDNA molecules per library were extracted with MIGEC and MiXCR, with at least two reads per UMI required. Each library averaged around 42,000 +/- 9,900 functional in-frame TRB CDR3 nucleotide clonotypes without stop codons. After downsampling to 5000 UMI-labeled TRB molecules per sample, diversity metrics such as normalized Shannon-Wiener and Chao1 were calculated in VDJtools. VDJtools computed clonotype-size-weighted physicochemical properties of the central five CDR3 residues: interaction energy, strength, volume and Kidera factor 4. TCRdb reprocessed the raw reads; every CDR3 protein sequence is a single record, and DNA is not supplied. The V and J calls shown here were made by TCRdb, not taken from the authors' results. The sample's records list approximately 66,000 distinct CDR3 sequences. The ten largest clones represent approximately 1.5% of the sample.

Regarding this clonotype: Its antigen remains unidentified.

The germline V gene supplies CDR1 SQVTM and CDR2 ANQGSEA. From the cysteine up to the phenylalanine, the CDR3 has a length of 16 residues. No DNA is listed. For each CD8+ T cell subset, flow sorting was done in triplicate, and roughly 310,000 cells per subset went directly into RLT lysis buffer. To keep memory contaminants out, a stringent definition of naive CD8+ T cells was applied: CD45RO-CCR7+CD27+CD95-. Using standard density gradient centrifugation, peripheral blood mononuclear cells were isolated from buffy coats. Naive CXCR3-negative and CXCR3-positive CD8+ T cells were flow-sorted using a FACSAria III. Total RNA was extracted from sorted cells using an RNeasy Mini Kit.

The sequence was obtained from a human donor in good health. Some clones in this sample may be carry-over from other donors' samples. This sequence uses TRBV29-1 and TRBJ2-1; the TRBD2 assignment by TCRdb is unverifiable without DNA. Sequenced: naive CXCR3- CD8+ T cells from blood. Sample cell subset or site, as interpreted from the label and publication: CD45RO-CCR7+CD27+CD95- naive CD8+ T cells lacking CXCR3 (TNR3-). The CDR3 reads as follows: CSVDGTSGSAYTEQFF.